A single TCR beta chain is shown here with its context. Its binding antigen is unknown. No base quality values were provided; no much bigger clone lies one nucleotide off. The sample is drawn from a study of blood T cell repertoires in COVID-19 (dated by TCRdb to 2018 to 2020). Regarding the research as a whole: The collaborator samples originated in the United States, Italy and Spain and spanned the acute and convalescent phases of COVID-19. The prospective study material was composed of cDNA or gDNA derived from T cells, B-cell-depleted T cells, or PBMCs. The dataset comprised deeply sampled blood TCRbeta repertoires from subjects exposed to, actively infected with, or recovered from COVID-19. The repertoires were made available in a free public database intended to serve as a resource for research on the immune response to SARS-CoV-2. Samples were obtained from the ongoing ImmuneRACE study (first 160 participants) and from some 1,200 subjects provided by 6 global collaborators. Sample metadata almost always included a de-identified subject ID, COVID-19 status, age in years and sex. Where available, HLA class I and class II types were taken from metadata supplied by the sample provider and were not determined by assay-based typing.

Participants in the prospective study were enrolled through a virtual design, were aged about 18 to 89 years, and lived in 20 to 30 United States geographic areas. In the prospective study, participants were assigned to cohorts based on the clinical history participants reported in a screening survey and a study questionnaire. Exposed participants had been in contact, within 2 weeks of entering the study, with a person who had a PCR-confirmed or clinician-diagnosed case of COVID-19. Mobile phlebotomists in the prospective study collected whole blood, serum and a nasopharyngeal or oropharyngeal swab from every participant. Prospective study participants could optionally give additional blood draws and questionnaires over a roughly 2-month period. Before DNA extraction, prospective study blood samples were shipped either frozen or at room temperature. Germline trimming: 1 base from V, 6 bases from J; junction bases outside gene matches: 10. The germline V gene (reference sequence) gives CDR1 as MNHEY and CDR2 as SMNVEV. The CDR3 goes from the cysteine to the phenylalanine over 18 residues. Just the 54-base CDR3 DNA is kept, in frame starting at base 1.

What the research found in general, with its limitations: The amount of clinical and demographic metadata varied by source and participant and was provided uncurated.

TCRbeta CDR3 regions were amplified from genomic DNA by means of the immunoSEQ Assay, a bias-controlled multiplex PCR. From the authors' description of their analysis: The number of nucleated cells in each sample was estimated by amplification of reference gene primers within the assay. To quantify the absolute abundance of each unique TCRbeta CDR3 rearrangement, sequence reads were collapsed and filtered. For each sample, productive Simpson clonality was calculated by taking the square root of Simpson's diversity index across productive rearrangements. The table was pulled from immuneACCESS by TCRdb, which kept in-frame rearrangements only. Such tables lose some clones; where checked, under half of the loss comes from unresolved V genes, and the rest has no known cause. V and J calls and clone size follow that table, whereas D and trimming were derived from the DNA. The sample table holds fewer than 350,000 clones, of which roughly 90% were seen once. The ten top clones hold 2.8% of the sample.

The sequence was collected from a man aged 40-49 years who had been exposed to COVID-19. Here the chain combines TRBV27 and TRBJ2-2; 11 bases in between match TRBD2. What was sequenced was PBMCs or T cells enriched from blood (not recorded which). The DNA reads as follows: TGTGCCAGCAGTTTATGGTTCGAGATAGCGGGAGGGGCCGGGGAGCTGTTTTTT. This yields the protein CASSLWFEIAGGAGELFF.